The clone carrying this TCR beta chain has a single count. The antigen is unknown. This record belongs to a study of cytomegalovirus exposure and HLA in healthy donors. The CDR3 loop spans 15 amino acids. CDR1 and CDR2 from the germline V gene are SEHNR and FQNEAQ (reference sequence). After removal of 0 bases from V and 5 bases from J, the junction contained 2 bases not matched to a gene. The study's findings and limits: Among TCR beta chains, those listed as cytomegalovirus-associated numbered over 150.

Here immunoSEQ multiplex PCR was the method, and the copy in TCRdb shows in-frame clones only, minus some. Here the sample spans tens of thousands of clones, around nine tenths being singletons. This sequence was found in a woman aged 18 to 35 in good health and CMV-seropositive. The V gene is TRBV7-9, the J gene TRBJ2-2, with 8 bases fitting TRBD2. The sequenced sample consisted of PBMCs. The CDR3 spells CASSLARGATGELFF. CDR3 nucleotides: TGTGCCAGCAGCTTAGCGCGGGGGGCTACCGGGGAGCTGTTTTTT.